This TCR beta chain was profiled in a study of Ad26.COV2.S vaccination and SARS-CoV-2 variants. The sample's treatment: approximately 18 received Ad26.COV2.S at low or high dose, single or two shots; a few received placebo; per-sample allocation not given. Sample collection was performed on day 63 after the first vaccine or placebo injection. This CDR3 contains 15 residues. The germline gives CDR1 SNHLY, CDR2 FYNNEI. V was trimmed by 7 bases and J by 2 bases, leaving 15 bases between them. Assay: immunoSEQ multiplex PCR; the TCRdb copy retains only in-frame clones and omits some. The data show 500,000 or so clones, with around nine tenths seen just once and roughly 12% held by the top ten.

This chain uses TRBV2 with TRBJ1-3; D perhaps matches TRBD1 (5 bases). Sequencing was performed on peripheral blood, taken in a trial of Ad26.COV2.S vaccine versus placebo. This clonotype was obtained from a person aged 18-65 years who received the Ad26.COV2.S COVID-19 vaccine or a placebo. CDR3 residues: CASKPDRFTGNTIYF. In DNA, the CDR3 is TGTGCCAGCAAGCCCGACAGATTTACTGGAAACACCATATATTTT.